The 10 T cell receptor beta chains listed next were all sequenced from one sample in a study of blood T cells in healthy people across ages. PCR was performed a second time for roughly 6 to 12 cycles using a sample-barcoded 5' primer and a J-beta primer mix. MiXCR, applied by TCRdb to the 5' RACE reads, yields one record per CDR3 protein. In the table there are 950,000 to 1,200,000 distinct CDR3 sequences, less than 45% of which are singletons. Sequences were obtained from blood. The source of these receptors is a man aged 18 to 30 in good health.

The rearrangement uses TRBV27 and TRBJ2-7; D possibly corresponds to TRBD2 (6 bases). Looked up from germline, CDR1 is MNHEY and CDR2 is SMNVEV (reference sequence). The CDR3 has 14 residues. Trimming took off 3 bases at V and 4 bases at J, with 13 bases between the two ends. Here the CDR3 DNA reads TGTGCCAGCAGTTTCCGGAGTCTAGCGTACGAGCAGTACTTC. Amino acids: CASSFRSLAYEQYF.

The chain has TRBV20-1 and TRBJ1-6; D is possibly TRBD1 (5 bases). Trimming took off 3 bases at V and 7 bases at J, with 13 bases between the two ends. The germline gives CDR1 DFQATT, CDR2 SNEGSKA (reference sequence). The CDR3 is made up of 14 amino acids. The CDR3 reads CSASGGRPNSPLHF. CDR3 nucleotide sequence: TGCAGTGCTAGTGGGGGACGGCCCAATTCACCCCTCCACTTT.

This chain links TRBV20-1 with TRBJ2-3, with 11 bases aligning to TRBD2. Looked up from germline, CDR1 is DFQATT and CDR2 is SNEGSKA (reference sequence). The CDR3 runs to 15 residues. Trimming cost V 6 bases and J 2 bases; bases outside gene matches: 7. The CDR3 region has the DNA TGCAGTGCCCAAAGACTAGCGGGGTACACAGATACGCAGTATTTT. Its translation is CSAQRLAGYTDTQYF.

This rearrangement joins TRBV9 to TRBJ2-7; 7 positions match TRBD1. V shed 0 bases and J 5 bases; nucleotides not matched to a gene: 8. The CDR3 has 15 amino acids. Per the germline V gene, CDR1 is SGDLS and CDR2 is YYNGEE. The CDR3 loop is CASSVGGTVLDEQYF. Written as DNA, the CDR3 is TGTGCCAGCAGCGTAGGTGGGACAGTCCTCGACGAGCAGTACTTC.

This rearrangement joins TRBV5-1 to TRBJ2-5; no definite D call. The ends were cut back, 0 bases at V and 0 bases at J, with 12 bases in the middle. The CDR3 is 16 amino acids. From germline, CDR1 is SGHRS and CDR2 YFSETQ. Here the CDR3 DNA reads TGCGCCAGCAGCTTGGGCATGGTCATGTACCAAGAGACCCAGTACTTC. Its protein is CASSLGMVMYQETQYF.

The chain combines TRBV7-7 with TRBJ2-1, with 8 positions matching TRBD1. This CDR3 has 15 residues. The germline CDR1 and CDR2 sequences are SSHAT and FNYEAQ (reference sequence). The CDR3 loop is CASSPDRASYNEQFF. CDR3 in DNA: TGTGCTAGCTCCCCGGACAGGGCCTCCTACAATGAGCAGTTCTTC.

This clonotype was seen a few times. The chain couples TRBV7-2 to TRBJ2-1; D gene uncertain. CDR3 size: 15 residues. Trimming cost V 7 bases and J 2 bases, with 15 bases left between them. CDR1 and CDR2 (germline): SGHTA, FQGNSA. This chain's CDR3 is CASTPRSGTYNEQFF. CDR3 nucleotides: TGTGCCAGCACCCCCCGAAGTGGTACCTACAATGAGCAGTTCTTC.

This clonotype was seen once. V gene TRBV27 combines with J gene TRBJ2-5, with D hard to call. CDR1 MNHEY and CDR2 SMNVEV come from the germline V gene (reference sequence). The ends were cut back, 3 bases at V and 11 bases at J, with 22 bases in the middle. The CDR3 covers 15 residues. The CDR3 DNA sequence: TGTGCCAGCAGTTTCCCCCCCCGCCCGTATCATGAGCAGTACTTC. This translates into CASSFPPRPYHEQYF.

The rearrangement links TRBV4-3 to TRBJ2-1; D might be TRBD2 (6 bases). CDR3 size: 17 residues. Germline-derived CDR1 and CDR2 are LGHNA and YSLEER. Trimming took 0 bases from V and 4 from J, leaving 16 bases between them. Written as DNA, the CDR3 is TGCGCCAGCAGCCAAGACTTAATCGCGGGGTTATACAATGAGCAGTTCTTC. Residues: CASSQDLIAGLYNEQFF.

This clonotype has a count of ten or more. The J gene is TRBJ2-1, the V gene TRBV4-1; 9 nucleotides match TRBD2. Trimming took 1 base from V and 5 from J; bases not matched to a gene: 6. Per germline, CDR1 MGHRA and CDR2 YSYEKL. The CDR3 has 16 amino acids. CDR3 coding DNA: TGCGCCAGCAGCCAAGTCCCGGGACTAGCAAACAATGAGCAGTTCTTC. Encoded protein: CASSQVPGLANNEQFF.